This T cell receptor beta chain was sequenced in a study of blood T cell repertoires in COVID-19 (dated by TCRdb to 2020 to 2022). Study-level background: The collaborator samples originated in the United States, Italy and Spain and spanned the acute and convalescent phases of COVID-19. The material from the prospective study consisted of cDNA or gDNA derived from T cells, B-cell-depleted T cells, or PBMCs. Deeply sampled blood TCRbeta repertoires from subjects exposed to, actively infected with, or recovered from COVID-19 were included in the dataset. A freely available public database, intended as a resource for researchers studying the immune response to SARS-CoV-2, is where the repertoires were released. The samples were drawn from the first 160 participants of the ongoing ImmuneRACE study and from some 1,300 subjects provided by 6 global collaborators. A de-identified subject ID, COVID-19 status, age in years and sex were almost always included in the sample metadata. HLA class I and class II types, where available, came from metadata supplied by the sample provider rather than from assay-based typing. Results the study describes overall, beyond this receptor: The amount of clinical and demographic metadata varied by source and participant and was provided uncurated.

A distance of 9 bases separates the germline ends of V and J, which lose 0 bases and 5 bases respectively. Its CDR3 holds 14 amino acids, cysteine through phenylalanine. The kept DNA is CDR3 alone, 42 bases in frame from the first base. The germline V gene (reference sequence) sets CDR1 to LNHNV and CDR2 to YYDKDF. The immunoSEQ Assay, a bias-controlled multiplex PCR, was used to amplify TCRbeta CDR3 regions from genomic DNA. The original pipeline was this. Nucleated cell counts per sample were estimated from amplification of reference gene primers within the assay. Sequence reads were collapsed and filtered to measure the absolute abundance of every unique TCRbeta CDR3 rearrangement. For each sample, productive Simpson clonality was calculated by taking the square root of Simpson's diversity index across productive rearrangements. TCRdb's version of the immuneACCESS table is confined to in-frame rearrangements and falls short of the full clone set. An unresolved V gene accounts for under half of the shortfall where checked; the remainder is of unknown origin. That table supplies the V and J calls and clone size; D and trimming were determined from the DNA. Counted in this sample were some 64,000 clones; just under 80% of them appeared once. The ten largest clones take up 5.5% to 7% of the sample.

The collaborating institutions used their own protocols to collect whole blood in K2EDTA tubes. For TCRbeta analysis, collaborators shipped samples as frozen whole blood, isolated PBMCs, or DNA extracted from either of those sample types. Note on this clone: Its binding antigen is unknown. No much larger clone is present one base from it, and per-base qualities are unavailable.

The sequence links TRBV15 to TRBJ2-3; the D segment cannot be called with confidence. The sequence derives from a woman aged 55-70 years with acute or convalescent COVID-19. The sequenced sample was peripheral blood. The bases read TGTGCCACCAGCAGAGAAATCGCCAGAGATACGCAGTATTTT. The translation is CATSREIARDTQYF.